This TCR beta chain was obtained from a study of blood T cells in healthy people across ages. Study summary: About one barcoded beta molecule per two T cells was captured by template switching.

The germline gives CDR1 LGHDT, CDR2 YNNKEL (reference sequence). The V and J ends lost 1 base and 7 bases, in that order; junction bases with no gene match: 13. The CDR3 spans 17 residues. A second about 7 to 11 cycle PCR used barcoded and J-beta primers. MiXCR was run by TCRdb on the 5' RACE reads, yielding one entry per CDR3 protein. In the table there are fewer than 1.5 million distinct CDR3 sequences, 42% of which are singletons. Sequenced input: blood. This receptor was identified in a woman in her late teens or twenties in good health. The V gene is TRBV3-1, the J gene TRBJ2-7, with 10 bases fitting TRBD2. This chain's CDR3 is CASSQVGTSASNNEQYF. The CDR3 nucleotides are TGTGCCAGCAGCCAAGTCGGGACTAGCGCCTCAAACAATGAGCAGTACTTC.